The 28 T cell receptor beta chains presented below share a single source sample, sequenced in a study of molecular identifiers for immune sequencing clone quantification. TCRdb re-derived calls from the PCR reads in MiXCR, one entry per CDR3 protein. This sample has some 100,000 distinct CDR3 sequences, with around 33% found just once. Source material: naive CD8+ T cells from blood, with Jurkat cell RNA spiked in. Noted subset: FACS-sorted CD8+CD4-CCR7+CD45RA+ naive T cells. These receptors originate from a human donor in good health. Some libraries in this study had Jurkat cell RNA spiked in.

In this sample, this clonotype turned up a few times. The chain is built from TRBV9 and TRBJ2-7, with a weak D call TRBD2 (5 bases). The V end lost 2 bases, the J end lost 2 bases, and 14 bases lay between the germline ends. Germline CDR1 reads SGDLS; CDR2 reads YYNGEE. CDR3 length equals 15 residues. This chain's CDR3 is CASSVNSGEAYEQYF. The CDR3 coding sequence is TGTGCCAGCAGCGTCAACAGCGGCGAGGCCTACGAGCAGTACTTC.

The chain carries TRBV27 and TRBJ2-5, with 10 bases fitting TRBD1. The end of the DNA fits TRBJ2-1 better, so the J call may be wrong. CDR3 length: 14 amino acids. Germline V CDR1 and CDR2: MNHEY, SMNVEV (reference sequence). CDR3 DNA sequence: TGTGCCAGCAAGGGACAGGGGTTCCAAGAGACCCAGTTCTTC. Amino acids: CASKGQGFQETQFF.

This sequence joins TRBV19 and TRBJ2-4; D might be TRBD1 or TRBD2, each matching 5 bases. V was cut by 4 bases and J by 8 bases, with 15 bases left in between. Germline-derived CDR1 and CDR2 are LNHDA and SQIVND (reference sequence). The CDR3 is 14 amino acids. The CDR3 reads CASSTTGGGDIQYF. DNA of the CDR3: TGTGCCAGTAGTACCACAGGAGGTGGTGACATTCAGTACTTC.

This clonotype was detected many times. The chain carries TRBV29-1 and TRBJ2-7, with 11 bases that match TRBD2. The CDR3 runs to 14 residues. Germline V gene data show CDR1 as SQVTM and CDR2 as ANQGSEA. Losses at the gene ends were 4 bases for V and 4 bases for J; bases not matched to a gene: 6. The DNA of the CDR3 is TGCAGCGTTGTCGCTACTAGCGGGAGATACGAGCAGTACTTC. Protein: CSVVATSGRYEQYF.

The DNA of the CDR3 is TGCGCCAGCAGCCAGGGCTTTGGTGAGCAGTACTTC. Translating it yields CASSQGFGEQYF. The chain has TRBV4-3 and TRBJ2-7; D gene ambiguous. Trimming took 3 bases from V and 7 from J, leaving 10 bases between them. The CDR3 extends over 12 amino acids. Germline loops: CDR1 LGHNA, CDR2 YSLEER.

The chain employs TRBV4-3 and TRBJ2-5, with D possibly TRBD1 on 5 matching bases. Trimming took off 0 bases at V and 5 bases at J, with 16 bases between the two ends. The germline gives CDR1 LGHNA, CDR2 YSLEER. This CDR3 contains 16 residues. CDR3 nucleotide sequence: TGCGCCAGCAGCCAAGATATAAGGGGAATTTTGGAGACCCAGTACTTC. Its translation is CASSQDIRGILETQYF.

This clonotype was observed a few times. The chain uses TRBV6-6 and TRBJ2-2; D not resolved. V lost 3 bases and J 3 bases, leaving 5 bases between the germline ends. This CDR3 region has 13 residues. The V gene's germline CDR1 is MNHNY and CDR2 SVGAGI (reference sequence). The CDR3 DNA sequence: TGTGCCAGCAGTTATCTAGACACCGGGGAGCTGTTTTTT. Protein product: CASSYLDTGELFF.

The chain joins TRBV28 to TRBJ2-2, with TRBD1 as a possible D gene (6 bases). Germline-derived CDR1 and CDR2 are MDHEN and SYDVKM. The CDR3 contains 14 residues. Trimming removed 3 bases at V and 6 bases at J, with 11 bases between. The CDR3 region is CASSFRGEAGELFF. DNA of the CDR3: TGTGCCAGCAGTTTCAGGGGAGAGGCCGGGGAGCTGTTTTTT.

This clonotype was counted many times. The chain links TRBV5-6 to TRBJ2-7; D gene uncertain. Germline-derived CDR1 and CDR2 are SGHDT and YYEEEE. V was cut by 2 bases and J by 5 bases, with 14 bases left in between. This CDR3 has 14 amino acids. CDR3 sequence: CASSFGVAIHEQYF. The CDR3 coding sequence is TGTGCCAGCAGCTTTGGGGTTGCCATCCACGAGCAGTACTTC.

The rearrangement joins TRBV27 to TRBJ2-1, with D perhaps matching TRBD2 (5 bases). The CDR3 length is 13 residues. In germline, CDR1 is MNHEY, CDR2 SMNVEV (reference sequence). Trimming took off 6 bases at V and 2 bases at J, with 8 bases between the two ends. CDR3 loop: CASRVGAYNEQFF. The CDR3 bases are TGTGCCAGCAGAGTCGGGGCCTACAATGAGCAGTTCTTC.

This clonotype showed up just a few times. V usage is TRBV7-2 and J usage is TRBJ2-3; maybe TRBD2 (6 bases). CDR1 is SGHTA, CDR2 FQGNSA, per germline. The CDR3 is made up of 17 amino acids. Trimming stripped 5 bases from V and 2 bases from J, with 20 bases between. CDR3 coding DNA: TGTGCCAGCAGCCCCCAACGGTCTAGCGAACCCACAGATACGCAGTATTTT. Protein sequence: CASSPQRSSEPTDTQYF.

Comments on this clonotype: Here the CDR3 omits its conserved ending phenylalanine or tryptophan, so a read error is the likely source. The chain employs TRBV7-9 and TRBJ2-7; D may be TRBD1 or TRBD2 (5 bases each). The V end lost 5 bases, the J end lost 2 bases, and 13 bases lay between the germline ends. The germline gives CDR1 SEHNR, CDR2 FQNEAQ (reference sequence). This CDR3 contains 14 residues. The CDR3 spells CASSHRDRTYEQYI. CDR3 DNA: TGTGCCAGCAGCCACCGGGACCGCACCTACGAGCAGTACATC.

About this clonotype: Given a much more abundant clone one base away, this may be a read error. The CDR3 DNA reads TGCGCCAGCAGCCCCACGGGATTTAGCGGGTATGTGTACGAGCAGTACTTC. Amino acid sequence: CASSPTGFSGYVYEQYF. The V call is TRBV4-1, the J call TRBJ2-7; 7 bases map to TRBD2. The CDR3 covers 17 residues. Germline lookup yields CDR1 MGHRA and CDR2 YSYEKL. Unmatched junction bases numbered 16, after V lost 4 bases and J lost 4 bases.

This clonotype was seen a few times. The V and J genes are TRBV2 and TRBJ2-7, with D possibly being TRBD1 (6 bases). V was pared by 11 bases and J by 3 bases, with 17 bases between. Germline V gene data show CDR1 as SNHLY and CDR2 as FYNNEI. The CDR3 contains 13 residues. The CDR3 reads CALYGTTSYEQYF. CDR3 nucleotides: TGTGCCCTATATGGGACAACGAGCTACGAGCAGTACTTC.

This clonotype occurred a few times. The CDR3 spells CASSAPHSGSSYNEQFF. The CDR3 nucleotides are TGTGCCAGCAGCGCGCCCCACTCAGGGAGCTCCTACAATGAGCAGTTCTTC. V and J are TRBV9 and TRBJ2-1; D tentatively reads TRBD1 or TRBD2 (5 bases each). The CDR3 loop spans 17 amino acids. V lost 3 bases and J 0 bases, leaving 16 bases between the germline ends. Germline V gene lookup returns CDR1 SGDLS and CDR2 YYNGEE. Drawing the rest from reference TRBV9 and TRBJ2-1, the complete variable domain is DSGVTQTPKHLITATGQRVTLRCSPRSGDLSVYWYQQSLDQGLQFLIQYYNGEERAKGNILERFSAQQFPDLHSELNLSSLELGDSALYFCASSAPHSGSSYNEQFFGPGTRLTVL.

This clonotype was seen many times. The chain recombines TRBV7-2 with TRBJ2-1, with TRBD1 matching 10 bases. Germline CDR1 and CDR2: SGHTA and FQGNSA. J gave up 9 bases and V 3 bases, and 8 bases lay outside the gene matches. CDR3 size: 15 residues. The CDR3 sequence is CASSFSGTGAGEQFF. CDR3 sequence (DNA): TGTGCCAGCAGCTTCTCCGGGACAGGGGCCGGTGAGCAGTTCTTC.

A word on this clonotype: A much larger clone differs from this one at a single base, so this may be a read error. V is TRBV6-6 and J is TRBJ1-5; tentative D call: TRBD1 (6 bases). The CDR3 has 18 residues. Germline lookup yields CDR1 MNHNY and CDR2 SVGAGI (reference sequence). V was shortened by 2 bases and J by 2 bases, with 19 bases between the two germline ends. Here the CDR3 DNA reads TGTGCCAGCAGTTACCGGTTACAGGGAAGTGGTGGCAATCAGCCCCAGCATTTT. This sequence encodes CASSYRLQGSGGNQPQHF.

This clonotype was observed a handful of times. The J gene is TRBJ2-7, the V gene TRBV28; 7 bases fit TRBD1. Trimming took 5 bases from V and 1 from J; bases not matched to a gene: 5. The CDR3 loop spans 14 amino acids. CDR1 and CDR2 from the germline V gene are MDHEN and SYDVKM. CDR3 region: CASSILGQSYEQYF. The CDR3, as DNA: TGTGCCAGCAGTATCCTGGGACAGTCCTACGAGCAGTACTTC.

Concerning this clonotype itself: The junction departs from the called germline gene at one end, perhaps through a read error. V and J are TRBV2 and TRBJ2-5, with 9 nucleotides matching TRBD2. Germline CDR1 reads SNHLY; CDR2 reads FYNNEI. The CDR3 is made up of 14 amino acids. The CDR3 loop is CASPTSGGGETQNF. The CDR3 DNA reads as TGTGCCAGCCCGACTAGCGGAGGGGGGGAGACCCAGAACTTC.

This clonotype was recorded a few times. V is TRBV4-2 and J is TRBJ2-7; no clear D. From germline, CDR1 is LGHNA and CDR2 YNFKEQ. Trimming pared 4 bases from V and 6 bases from J, leaving 7 bases between. This CDR3 has 11 amino acids. The CDR3 reads CASSRPPEQYF. The CDR3, as DNA: TGTGCCAGCAGCCGACCTCCCGAGCAGTACTTC.

A single count supports this clonotype. A much larger clone lies one base from this, so it may be a read error. The J gene is TRBJ2-7, the V gene TRBV5-1, with 7 bases aligning to TRBD1. In germline, CDR1 is SGHRS, CDR2 YFSETQ. The CDR3 is 13 residues long. DNA of the CDR3: TGCGCCAGCAGCCTGGGACAGCTCTACAAGCAGTACTTC. It yields the protein CASSLGQLYKQYF. The whole variable domain, remainder taken from reference TRBV5-1 and TRBJ2-7, is KAGVTQTPRYLIKTRGQQVTLSCSPISGHRSVSWYQQTPGQGLQFLFEYFSETQRNKGNFPGRFSGRQFSNSRSEMNVSTLELGDSALYLCASSLGQLYKQYFGPGTRLTVT.

This clonotype occurred a few times. CDR3 coding DNA: TGTGCCAGCAGCCTAGGGGCCGCCTCTGGGGCCAACGTCCTGACTTTC. It yields the protein CASSLGAASGANVLTF. J is TRBJ2-6 and V is TRBV3-1; possible D gene TRBD1, 5 bases. The CDR3 has 16 residues. Looked up from germline, CDR1 is LGHDT and CDR2 is YNNKEL (reference sequence). Trimming took off 4 bases at V and 0 bases at J, with 10 bases between the two ends.

Concerning this clonotype: With a much larger clone just one base away, this may be a read error. Since the CDR3 does not end with the conserved phenylalanine or tryptophan, this likely comes from a read error. The CDR3, as DNA: TGTGCCAGCAGTTTAGGCCAGGTATTGACTGAAGCTTTCCTT. It is translated as CASSLGQVLTEAFL. J is TRBJ1-1 and V is TRBV28; no firm D call. The germline CDR1 and CDR2 sequences are MDHEN and SYDVKM. The CDR3 is 14 residues long. V was trimmed by 2 bases and J by 5 bases, leaving 12 bases between them.

With respect to this clonotype: This may come from a read error, since a much larger clone is one base off. Likely a read error: the CDR3 ends without its conserved phenylalanine or tryptophan. This chain links TRBV7-9 with TRBJ1-1; no definite D call. There are 14 residues in the CDR3. Germline-derived CDR1 and CDR2 are SEHNR and FQNEAQ (reference sequence). Trimming pared 3 bases from V and 7 bases from J, leaving 15 bases between. The CDR3, as DNA: TGTGCCAGCAGCTTTCGGGATCTAGGAATTGAAGCTTTCCTT. Protein sequence: CASSFRDLGIEAFL.

The table lists this clonotype with a count of one. Possible read error: a much larger clone is one base away. The chain employs TRBV7-9 and TRBJ2-7; D not certain. V lost 5 bases and J lost 0, with 8 bases in between. The germline V gene has CDR1 SEHNR and CDR2 FQNEAQ (reference sequence). The CDR3 consists of 13 residues. DNA of the CDR3: TGTGCCAGCAGCCCCAGGATCTCCTACGAGCAGTACTTC. Protein: CASSPRISYEQYF. Supplemented by reference TRBV7-9 and TRBJ2-7, the full variable domain reads DTGVSQNPRHKITKRGQNVTFRCDPISEHNRLYWYRQTLGQGPEFLTYFQNEAQLEKSRLLSDRFSAERPKGSFSTLEIQRTEQGDSAMYLCASSPRISYEQYFGPGTRLTVT.

The chain recombines TRBV12-3 or TRBV12-4 with TRBJ2-7; D may be TRBD1 (6 bases). The V and J ends lost 4 bases and 0 bases respectively, with 16 bases between them. The CDR3 spans 16 residues. The chain's CDR3 is CASSSSGETGSYEQYF. CDR3 DNA: TGTGCCAGCAGTTCATCTGGGGAGACAGGCTCCTACGAGCAGTACTTC.

This clonotype was counted only a few times. The V and J genes are TRBV28 and TRBJ2-7; D may correspond to TRBD1 or TRBD2 (5 bases each). V was trimmed by 6 bases and J by 5 bases, leaving 17 bases between them. The CDR3 is made up of 14 amino acids. Germline CDR1 MDHEN, CDR2 SYDVKM. The CDR3 sequence is CASSLGPLGDEQYF. CDR3 bases: TGTGCCAGCAGCCTGGGACCCCTGGGGGACGAGCAGTACTTC. Full variable domain (rest looked up from reference TRBV28 and TRBJ2-7): DVKVTQSSRYLVKRTGEKVFLECVQDMDHENMFWYRQDPGLGLRLIYFSYDVKMKEKGDIPEGYSVSREKKERFSLILESASTNQTSMYLCASSLGPLGDEQYFGPGTRLTVT.

The chain is built from TRBV9 and TRBJ1-2; TRBD1 aligns across 7 bases. The CDR3 contains 13 residues. Germline CDR1 is SGDLS and CDR2 is YYNGEE. V trimming: 4 bases; J trimming: 7 bases; junction bases outside the gene matches: 7. CDR3 sequence: CASSPDRAFGYTF. The CDR3 bases are TGTGCCAGCAGCCCCGACAGGGCGTTTGGCTACACCTTC. The full variable domain, completed using reference TRBV9 and TRBJ1-2, is DSGVTQTPKHLITATGQRVTLRCSPRSGDLSVYWYQQSLDQGLQFLIQYYNGEERAKGNILERFSAQQFPDLHSELNLSSLELGDSALYFCASSPDRAFGYTFGSGTRLTVV.